The source of this T cell receptor (beta chain) is a study of CD8 T cells in Susac syndrome. Random hexamers were used to reverse transcribe the RNA input (roughly 0.5 to 1 ug). An immunoSEQ multiplex PCR amplified TCR beta CDR3 over 54 Vbeta and 13 Jbeta. TCRdb redid the calling of the immunoSEQ multiplex PCR reads with MiXCR, one entry per CDR3 protein. In the table there are more than 200,000 distinct CDR3 sequences, roughly 95% of which are singletons. The study sequenced TCR beta in blood CD8+ and CD4+ T cells. It was treatment-naive patients with stable or active relapsing-remitting disease who made up the multiple sclerosis controls. The CD8+ and CD4+ T cells were negatively isolated, with the TEMRA cells enriched by FACS. The germline gives CDR1 SGDLS, CDR2 YYNGEE. The V and J ends lost 4 bases and 3 bases, in that order; junction bases with no gene match: 8. This CDR3 region has 16 residues.

Sequencing used CD4+ T cells from PBMCs. The J gene is TRBJ2-3, the V gene TRBV9; TRBD2 agrees at 10 bases. This clonotype originated in a human donor with multiple sclerosis. The CDR3 protein is CASSLLTSGTTDTQYF. DNA for the CDR3: TGTGCCAGCAGCTTGCTAACTAGCGGGACAACAGATACGCAGTATTTT.